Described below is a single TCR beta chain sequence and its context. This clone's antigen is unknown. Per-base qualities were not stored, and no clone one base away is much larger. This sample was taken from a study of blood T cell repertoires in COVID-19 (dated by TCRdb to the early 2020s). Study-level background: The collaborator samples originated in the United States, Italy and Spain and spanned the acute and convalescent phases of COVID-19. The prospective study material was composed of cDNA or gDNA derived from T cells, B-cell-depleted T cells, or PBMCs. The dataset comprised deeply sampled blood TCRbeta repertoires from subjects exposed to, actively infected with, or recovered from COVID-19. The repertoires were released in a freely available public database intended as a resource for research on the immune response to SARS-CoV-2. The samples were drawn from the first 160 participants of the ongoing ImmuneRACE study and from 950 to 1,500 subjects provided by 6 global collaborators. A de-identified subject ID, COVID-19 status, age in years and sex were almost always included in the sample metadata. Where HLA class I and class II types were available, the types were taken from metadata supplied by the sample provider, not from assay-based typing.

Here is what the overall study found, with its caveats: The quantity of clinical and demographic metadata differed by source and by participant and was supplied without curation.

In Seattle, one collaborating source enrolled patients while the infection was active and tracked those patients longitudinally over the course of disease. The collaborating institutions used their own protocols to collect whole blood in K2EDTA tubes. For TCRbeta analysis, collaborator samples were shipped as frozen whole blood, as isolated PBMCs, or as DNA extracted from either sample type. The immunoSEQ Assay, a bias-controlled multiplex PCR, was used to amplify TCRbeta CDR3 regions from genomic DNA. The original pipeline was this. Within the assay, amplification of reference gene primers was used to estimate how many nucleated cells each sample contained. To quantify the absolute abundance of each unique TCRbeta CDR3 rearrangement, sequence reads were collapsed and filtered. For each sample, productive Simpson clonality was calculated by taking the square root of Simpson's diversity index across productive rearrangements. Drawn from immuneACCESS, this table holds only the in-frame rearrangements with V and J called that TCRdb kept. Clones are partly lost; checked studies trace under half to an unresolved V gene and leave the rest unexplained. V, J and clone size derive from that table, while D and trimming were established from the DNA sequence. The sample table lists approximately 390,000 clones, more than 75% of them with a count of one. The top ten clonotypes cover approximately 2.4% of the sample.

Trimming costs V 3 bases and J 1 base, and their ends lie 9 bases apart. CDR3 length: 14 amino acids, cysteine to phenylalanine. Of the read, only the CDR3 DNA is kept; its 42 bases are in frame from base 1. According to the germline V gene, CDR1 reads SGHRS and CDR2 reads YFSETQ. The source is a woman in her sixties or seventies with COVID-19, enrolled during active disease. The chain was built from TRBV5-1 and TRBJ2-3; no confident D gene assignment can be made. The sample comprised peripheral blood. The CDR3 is CASSSRQGTDTQYF. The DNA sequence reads TGCGCCAGCAGCTCGCGTCAGGGCACAGATACGCAGTATTTT.